This T cell receptor beta chain emerged from a study of long-term antiretroviral therapy in people with HIV. In the case of this clone: The antigen is unknown.

Study results and limitations: Participants lacked recorded data on ART adherence, viral resistance or therapy changes. Clonal expansions arising prior to ART prevailed in the repertoire at every time point. ART-treated samples gained diversity yet remained below transplant donor controls.

The assay, immunoSEQ v3.0, was run at survey level. Sequencing aimed to cover roughly 40,000-55,000 T-cell genomes per sample. Profiling relied on immunoSEQ multiplex PCR, and the TCRdb table lists in-frame clones only, not all of them. The sample yields approximately 3,200 clones, approximately 90% seen once. The germline V gene encodes CDR1 MNHNS and CDR2 SASEGT. V was shortened by 6 bases and J by 8 bases, with 16 bases between the two germline ends. The CDR3 covers 13 residues. This specimen was unsorted PBMCs, taken 0.3 years after starting antiretroviral therapy. The chain recombines TRBV6-1 with TRBJ1-2, with no clear D. The source is a woman aged 50 to 60 with HIV. The CDR3 reads CASRWVVLWGYTF. Here the CDR3 DNA reads TGTGCCAGCAGATGGGTGGTACTTTGGGGCTACACCTTC.